The 9 T cell receptor beta chains given below trace back to one sample, sequenced in a study of shared clonotypes between healthy human individuals. Some clones are missing from TCRdb's copy, which holds only in-frame ones; the method was immunoSEQ multiplex PCR. This sample has 530,000 or so clones, with roughly 85% found just once. Sequencing input: PBMCs. The receptors stem from a woman between 40 and 50 years old in good health. Some clones in this sample may be carry-over from other donors' samples.

This clone showed up just a few times. J is TRBJ1-2 and V is TRBV5-1; D perhaps matches TRBD1 (5 bases). V was shortened by 0 bases and J by 8 bases, with 11 bases between the two germline ends. Germline CDR1 reads SGHRS; CDR2 reads YFSETQ. This CDR3 contains 13 residues. CDR3 sequence (DNA): TGCGCCAGCAGCTTGGAGGGGTCGGGCGGCTACACCTTC. Translating gives CASSLEGSGGYTF.

V gene TRBV6-6 combines with J gene TRBJ2-7; D remains ambiguous. V lost 6 bases and J 7 bases, leaving 13 bases between the germline ends. The CDR3 spans 12 residues. The V gene's germline CDR1 is MNHNY and CDR2 SVGAGI (reference sequence). The CDR3 DNA follows: TGTGCCAGCAGCCTACCTCTCGGGGAGCAGTACTTC. Its protein is CASSLPLGEQYF.

The table lists this clone with a few counts. The chain recombines TRBV28 with TRBJ1-6; the D gene is possibly TRBD1 (6 bases). Trimming took 6 bases from V and 10 from J, leaving 16 bases between them. CDR1 is MDHEN and CDR2 is SYDVKM in the germline V gene. The CDR3 runs 14 residues. CDR3 in amino acids: CASSDRPLGSPLHF. DNA of the CDR3: TGTGCCAGCAGCGACAGGCCCCTGGGGTCACCCCTCCACTTT.

For this clone: The junction departs from germline at one end; a sequencing error may be responsible. The rearrangement uses TRBV13 and TRBJ2-7; perhaps TRBD1 as D (5 bases). The CDR3 contains 15 residues. The germline V gene has CDR1 PRHDT and CDR2 FYEKMQ (reference sequence). The CDR3 loop reads CASSIGHLSSYEQYF. The DNA for the CDR3 is TGTGCCAGCAGCATAGGACACCTATCCTCCTACGAGCAGTACTTC.

As DNA, the CDR3 is TGTGCCAGCTCGGACTCTTGGATCGGTACAGATACGCAGTATTTT. Translating gives CASSDSWIGTDTQYF. The chain has TRBV28 and TRBJ2-3; weak D call: TRBD2 (5 bases). V lost 8 bases, J lost 3 bases, and 18 bases lay in between. The CDR3 is 15 residues long. CDR1 and CDR2 from the germline V gene are MDHEN and SYDVKM.

The chain recombines TRBV29-1 with TRBJ1-3; D call uncertain. V lost 5 bases and J lost 0, with 11 bases in between. This CDR3 comprises 14 residues. Germline CDR1 reads SQVTM; CDR2 reads ANQGSEA. Written as DNA, the CDR3 is TGCAGCGTTTATCGACAAGCCTCTGGAAACACCATATATTTT. It encodes CSVYRQASGNTIYF.

This chain connects TRBV4-2 to TRBJ2-7; 11 bases match TRBD2. Germline trimming cut 0 bases from V and 2 bases from J; bases unmatched to any gene: 9. This CDR3 has 18 residues. CDR1 and CDR2 from the germline V gene are LGHNA and YNFKEQ. CDR3 sequence reads: CASSQDPTHSGRAYEQYF. DNA of the CDR3: TGTGCCAGCAGCCAAGATCCAACTCATAGCGGGAGGGCCTACGAGCAGTACTTC.

The chain employs TRBV9 and TRBJ1-1, with no clear D. Looked up from germline, CDR1 is SGDLS and CDR2 is YYNGEE. V was clipped by 0 bases and J by 2 bases, with 11 bases between them. The CDR3 length is 15 residues. The CDR3 loop is CASSVGPGLNTEAFF. DNA of the CDR3: TGTGCCAGCAGCGTAGGGCCCGGACTAAACACTGAAGCTTTCTTT.

V gene TRBV7-2 combines with J gene TRBJ1-1, with 8 bases identical to TRBD1. Unmatched junction bases numbered 3, after V lost 3 bases and J lost 3 bases. Germline CDR1 and CDR2: SGHTA and FQGNSA. CDR3 length equals 14 residues. CDR3 residues: CASSFRQGYTEAFF. CDR3 sequence (DNA): TGTGCCAGCAGCTTCCGACAGGGGTACACTGAAGCTTTCTTT.